One and the same sample provided the 22 T cell receptor beta chains below, sequenced in a study of blood T cell repertoires in COVID-19. Data came from immunoSEQ multiplex PCR; TCRdb stores just in-frame clones and leaves some out. The data contain 97,000 or so clones, about four fifths of them seen just once; the ten biggest clones take up approximately 4.5%. The sequenced sample consisted of peripheral blood. Source of these receptors: a human donor in a cohort sampled during active COVID-19.

V is TRBV7-2 and J is TRBJ1-5, with D possibly matching TRBD1 (5 bases). Trimming took off 5 bases at V and 1 base at J, with 18 bases between the two ends. There are 17 residues in the CDR3. Germline assignment: CDR1 SGHTA and CDR2 FQGNSA. The CDR3 DNA is TGTGCCAGCAGCCCCCAAGGGGCCAGTTACAGCAATCAGCCCCAGCATTTT. Translation: CASSPQGASYSNQPQHF. Together with reference TRBV7-2 and TRBJ1-5, the CDR3 gives the full variable domain: GAGVSQSPSNKVTEKGKDVELRCDPISGHTALYWYRQSLGQGLEFLIYFQGNSAPDKSGLPSDRFSAERTGGSVSTLTIQRTQQEDSAVYLCASSPQGASYSNQPQHFGDGTRLSIL.

The rearrangement links TRBV27 to TRBJ1-6; D perhaps matches TRBD1 (6 bases). Trimming pared 6 bases from V and 0 bases from J, leaving 21 bases between. The germline V gene encodes CDR1 MNHEY and CDR2 SMNVEV (reference sequence). There are 19 residues in the CDR3. This CDR3 is CASRTDSRGANSYNSPLHF. CDR3 coding DNA: TGTGCCAGCAGAACGGACAGCCGGGGGGCCAACTCCTATAATTCACCCCTCCACTTT.

The chain carries TRBV9 and TRBJ2-1, with unresolved D. The ends were cut back, 4 bases at V and 5 bases at J, with 10 bases in the middle. The CDR3 has 13 residues. The germline CDR1 and CDR2 sequences are SGDLS and YYNGEE. The DNA for the CDR3 is TGTGCCAGCAGCCTCGCTACCCACAATGAGCAGTTCTTC. Translating gives CASSLATHNEQFF.

V usage is TRBV28 and J usage is TRBJ1-2; TRBD1 might be the D (5 bases). CDR3 length equals 11 residues. Trimming pared 11 bases from V and 4 bases from J, leaving 11 bases between. Germline CDR1 reads MDHEN; CDR2 reads SYDVKM. CDR3 sequence: CALGPPYGYTF. Here the CDR3 DNA reads TGTGCCCTGGGGCCCCCCTATGGCTACACCTTC.

The rearrangement links TRBV18 to TRBJ1-6; TRBD1 matches at 7 bases. Germline trimming cut 5 bases from V and 7 bases from J; bases unmatched to any gene: 11. This CDR3 is built from 16 residues. Germline lookup yields CDR1 KGHSH and CDR2 LQKENI. CDR3 in DNA: TGTGCCAGCTCAAGAGTCGGGACAGCCCAAAATTCACCCCTCCACTTT. It is translated as CASSRVGTAQNSPLHF.

This chain links TRBV7-2 with TRBJ2-2; 7 bases are shared with TRBD2. The CDR3 covers 16 residues. Germline CDR1 is SGHTA and CDR2 is FQGNSA. Germline trimming cut 2 bases from V and 1 base from J; bases unmatched to any gene: 4. The DNA for the CDR3 is TGTGCCAGCAGCTTAAATTCGGGGGGGAACACCGGGGAGCTGTTTTTT. Protein sequence: CASSLNSGGNTGELFF.

A few counts support this clone. This rearrangement joins TRBV6-2 or TRBV6-3 to TRBJ1-5, with D possibly being TRBD1 (6 bases). Germline values: CDR1 MNHEY, CDR2 SVGEGT. The CDR3 spans 14 residues. V was clipped by 2 bases and J by 6 bases, with 11 bases between them. CDR3 sequence (DNA): TGTGCCAGCAGTTACGTCGGGGGGGCTCAGCCCCAGCATTTT. It specifies CASSYVGGAQPQHF.

This chain links TRBV7-2 with TRBJ2-7; no definite D call. The germline gives CDR1 SGHTA, CDR2 FQGNSA. Trimming cost V 1 base and J 3 bases, with 10 bases left between them. This CDR3 has 14 amino acids. Here the CDR3 DNA reads TGTGCCAGCAGCTTAGTCCCCATCGGCTACGAGCAGTACTTC. Translated: CASSLVPIGYEQYF.

This rearrangement joins TRBV5-5 to TRBJ2-1, with 7 bases fitting TRBD2. Germline CDR1 and CDR2: SGHKS and YYEKEE (reference sequence). The CDR3 is 16 amino acids. V shed 2 bases and J 8 bases; nucleotides not matched to a gene: 13. The CDR3, as DNA: TGTGCCAGCAGCTTACAACTAGCGAATAGGCTCGATGAGCAGTTCTTC. It translates to CASSLQLANRLDEQFF. The full variable domain, its missing parts supplied by reference TRBV5-5 and TRBJ2-1, is DAGVTQSPTHLIKTRGQQVTLRCSPISGHKSVSWYQQVLGQGPQFIFQYYEKEERGRGNFPDRFSARQFPNYSSELNVNALLLGDSALYLCASSLQLANRLDEQFFGPGTRLTVL.

V gene TRBV7-2 combines with J gene TRBJ2-5, with D perhaps matching TRBD2 (6 bases). CDR3 length: 15 amino acids. The germline CDR1 and CDR2 sequences are SGHTA and FQGNSA. V lost 5 bases to trimming and J lost 5 bases, with 18 bases between them. The CDR3 here is CASSTRTTPGETQYF. The CDR3 coding sequence is TGTGCCAGCAGCACCAGGACTACCCCGGGGGAGACCCAGTACTTC.

This clone was detected only once. J is TRBJ1-4 and V is TRBV6-5; no firm D call. V lost 0 bases and J lost 7, with 12 bases in between. The CDR3 is 15 amino acids. Germline CDR1 MNHEY, CDR2 SVGAGI. The CDR3 coding sequence is TGTGCCAGCAGTTACTCGACGGGTTCGGGTGAAAAACTGTTTTTT. Translation: CASSYSTGSGEKLFF.

This chain uses TRBV28 with TRBJ2-2; D possibly corresponds to TRBD1 (5 bases). Germline CDR1 MDHEN, CDR2 SYDVKM. This CDR3 spans 15 amino acids. V lost 5 bases and J 6 bases, leaving 16 bases between the germline ends. Here the CDR3 DNA reads TGTGCCAGCAGTCCTCCCAAGGGGTTAGCCGGGGAGCTGTTTTTT. Residues: CASSPPKGLAGELFF.

The rearrangement links TRBV6-4 to TRBJ1-5; 10 bases line up with TRBD1. Germline V gene lookup returns CDR1 MRHNA and CDR2 SNTAGT. V shed 11 bases and J 7 bases; nucleotides not matched to a gene: 8. The length of the CDR3 is 13 residues. CDR3 sequence: CAYGTGVIQPQHF. CDR3 nucleotides: TGTGCCTACGGGACAGGGGTTATCCAGCCCCAGCATTTT.

The V call is TRBV5-1, the J call TRBJ1-2; D gene uncertain. Germline V lookup: CDR1 SGHRS, CDR2 YFSETQ. Deletions cut 3 bases from V and 3 bases from J, with 12 bases between. CDR3 length equals 14 residues. In DNA, the CDR3 is TGCGCCAGCAGCTCACTCGCGGGTGACTATGGCTACACCTTC. It specifies CASSSLAGDYGYTF.

The V call is TRBV7-9, the J call TRBJ1-4; no definite D call. Germline-derived CDR1 and CDR2 are SEHNR and FQNEAQ (reference sequence). V lost 4 bases and J 8 bases, leaving 5 bases between the germline ends. The CDR3 is made up of 11 amino acids. Here the CDR3 DNA reads TGTGCCAGCAGCTCTCAGGAAAAACTGTTTTTT. Protein product: CASSSQEKLFF.

In this sample, this clone turned up once. This chain uses TRBV4-2 with TRBJ1-3; TRBD1 matches 9 bases. Germline assignment: CDR1 LGHNA and CDR2 YNFKEQ. The CDR3 loop spans 16 amino acids. V lost 0 bases, J lost 5 bases, and 5 bases stayed unmatched. The chain's CDR3 is CASSQDPGQGRNTIYF. CDR3 coding DNA: TGTGCCAGCAGCCAAGATCCTGGACAGGGGCGAAACACCATATATTTT.

The rearrangement uses TRBV9 and TRBJ1-3, with TRBD1 matching 7 bases. The germline V gene has CDR1 SGDLS and CDR2 YYNGEE. The CDR3 spans 18 residues. The V and J ends lost 0 bases and 5 bases, in that order; junction bases with no gene match: 14. The CDR3 DNA is TGTGCCAGCAGCGTAGGAATTCGACAGGGTACCAGGAGAAACACCATATATTTT. This sequence encodes CASSVGIRQGTRRNTIYF.

The chain is built from TRBV6-1 and TRBJ1-5, with D unresolved. The CDR3 contains 14 residues. The germline V gene has CDR1 MNHNS and CDR2 SASEGT. Trimming removed 0 bases at V and 7 bases at J, with 10 bases between. DNA for the CDR3: TGTGCCAGCAGTGAAGCTCAGACTAGACAGCCCCAGCATTTT. Protein: CASSEAQTRQPQHF.

This chain connects TRBV18 to TRBJ2-1; 11 bases agree with TRBD2. CDR1 and CDR2 from the germline V gene are KGHSH and LQKENI. J lost 4 bases, V lost 4 bases, and 3 bases had no gene match. CDR3 length: 15 residues. CDR3: CASSLRTSGYNEQFF. CDR3 coding DNA: TGTGCCAGCTCACTAAGGACTAGCGGGTACAATGAGCAGTTCTTC.

The chain links TRBV15 to TRBJ1-2; D unclear. The CDR3 sequence is 15 residues long. The V and J ends lost 4 bases and 1 base respectively, with 13 bases between them. Germline CDR1 is LNHNV and CDR2 is YYDKDF (reference sequence). This chain's CDR3 is CATSNYRNFNYGYTF. The CDR3 nucleotides are TGTGCCACCAGCAATTACAGAAATTTTAACTATGGCTACACCTTC. Full variable domain (rest looked up from reference TRBV15 and TRBJ1-2): DAMVIQNPRYQVTQFGKPVTLSCSQTLNHNVMYWYQQKSSQAPKLLFHYYDKDFNNEADTPDNFQSRRPNTSFCFLDIRSPGLGDTAMYLCATSNYRNFNYGYTFGSGTRLTVV.

The chain couples TRBV11-2 to TRBJ1-6; the match to TRBD1 covers 9 bases. CDR3 length: 16 residues. The germline V gene encodes CDR1 SGHAT and CDR2 FQNNGV. The V gene end was trimmed by 7 bases and the J gene end by 1 base; junction bases not matched to a gene: 5. The CDR3 bases are TGTGCCAGCACGCGGACAGGGGCGTCCTATAATTCACCCCTCCACTTT. Its protein is CASTRTGASYNSPLHF.

The rearrangement joins TRBV19 to TRBJ1-4; TRBD1 matches at 8 bases. Germline CDR1 LNHDA, CDR2 SQIVND (reference sequence). CDR3 length: 15 amino acids. The V gene end was trimmed by 3 bases and the J gene end by 6 bases; junction bases not matched to a gene: 6. The CDR3 coding sequence is TGTGCCAGTAGTATCGTCACAGGGGGGGATGAAAAACTGTTTTTT. Amino acid sequence: CASSIVTGGDEKLFF.